The present entry profiles one T cell receptor (beta chain) with its context. Germline V gene lookup returns CDR1 DFQATT and CDR2 SNEGSKA (reference sequence). V gave up 1 base and J gave up 1 base, with 10 bases separating them. CDR3 length: 14 residues. TCRdb called the RT-PCR reads again in MiXCR, with one record for every CDR3 protein. The sample consists of about 570,000 distinct CDR3 sequences, around 11% of them appearing once. These data come from a study of response to subunit inactivated influenza vaccine. These same data were also listed under a study on T cells expressing NK-cell markers. This second study says: 5'RACE template switching with UMIs produced the TCR beta cDNA. All TCR beta repertoires analysed originated from sorted CD3+CD56+NKG2C+, CD3+CD56+NKG2C- and CD3+CD56-NKG2C+ T cells. The study sequenced eight donors, seven HCMV-seropositive and one seronegative. Researchers report these clonotypes also headed the CD3+CD56-NKG2C+ fraction in a few donors.

The chain uses TRBV20-1 and TRBJ1-1; D is unclear. The receptor was isolated from a man aged 45-65 years who received an inactivated influenza vaccine. Sequencing used PBMCs from blood, obtained on the day of vaccination. The CDR3 region is CSARVYYKNTEAFF. The CDR3 coding sequence is TGCAGTGCTAGAGTTTACTATAAGAACACTGAAGCTTTCTTT.